This T cell receptor (beta chain) emerged from a study of T cells in localized non-small cell lung cancer. Study-wide points: When the top 100 tumor clones were examined, a median approximately 59 of them also appeared in the adjacent lung, which was paired and uninvolved. Uninvolved adjacent lung had the highest recorded T cell clonality, with tumor below it.

Only in-frame clones appear in the TCRdb table, and some are missing; sequencing was by immunoSEQ multiplex PCR. The table has more than 45,000 clones, approximately 83% seen once; the top ten hold approximately 18%. As regards this clone: Its antigen is not identified.

Deletions cut 4 bases from V and 3 bases from J, with 17 bases between. The CDR3 consists of 15 residues. Per germline, CDR1 SGHRS and CDR2 YFSETQ. The source is a man between 40 and 70 years old with stage III lung adenocarcinoma. Source: peripheral blood mononuclear cells, taken before any cancer treatment. V and J are TRBV5-1 and TRBJ2-7, with D possibly being TRBD1 (6 bases). The CDR3 DNA follows: TGCGCCAGCAGCACCTCCCAGGGACACCACTACGAGCAGTACTTC. It specifies CASSTSQGHHYEQYF. Full variable domain (outside the CDR3, taken from reference TRBV5-1 and TRBJ2-7): KAGVTQTPRYLIKTRGQQVTLSCSPISGHRSVSWYQQTPGQGLQFLFEYFSETQRNKGNFPGRFSGRQFSNSRSEMNVSTLELGDSALYLCASSTSQGHHYEQYFGPGTRLTVT.